The T cell receptor (beta chain) described here comes from a study of CD8+ T cells in alopecia areata (dated by TCRdb to the late 2010s). With regard to the full study: The treated patients, all with moderate-to-severe alopecia areata, were enrolled in an open-label pilot trial of oral tofacitinib given at 5 to 10 mg twice daily. Tofacitinib-treated patients had biopsies at baseline and at 4 and 24 weeks of treatment, with a later scalp biopsy in several patients. To study T cell clonal expansion in alopecia areata, the researchers applied high-throughput TCRbeta sequencing to both the C3H/HeJ mouse model and human patients. Amplification of TCRbeta CDR3 regions was done by immunoSEQ multiplex PCR using 35 Vbeta forward primers and 13 Jbeta reverse primers. The RNA source kit depended on sample type: the PAXgene miRNA kit for fixed scalp, the miRNeasy kit for PBMCs, and the RNeasy kit for mouse skin. In humans, TCRbeta sequencing was performed on scalp tissue and on sorted CD4+ and CD8+ peripheral blood T cells from healthy controls and from patients with patchy or totalis/universalis alopecia areata. Clonality in the scalp was compared among normal scalp (n=4), patchy alopecia areata scalp (n=8), and alopecia totalis/universalis scalp (n=8). Patients received tofacitinib for 6 to 18 months and were then followed off drug for 6 months to check for delayed response and recurrence.

The time point label, as the study defines it: baseline before oral tofacitinib. From alopecia areata patients, peripheral blood was collected along with lesional scalp punch biopsies. After PBMCs were isolated by density centrifugation and stained for CD3, CD4 and CD8, a FACSAria was used to sort CD4+ and CD8+ T cells. Concerning this clone itself: What antigen it recognizes has not been identified. Base qualities are missing; no much larger clone stands one base away.

Taken from cysteine to phenylalanine, the CDR3 has 16 residues. Of all the DNA, just the CDR3 is kept, 48 bases in frame from base 1. Based on the germline V gene, the CDR1 and CDR2 sequences are SGHAT and FQNNGV. At the junction V is shortened by 1 base and J by 1 base, with 13 bases in between. Libraries were built with the immunoSEQ multiplex PCR assay. To provide template for TCR sequencing, every sample had RNA extracted and reverse transcribed into cDNA. SuperScript III was used for first-strand cDNA synthesis, primed with a 2:1 mix of oligo-dT and random hexamers. A synthetic immune receptor repertoire was used to assess amplification bias, and residual bias was removed computationally. Under the source paper's analysis protocol: Raw reads were preprocessed for error removal, and CDR3 was defined according to IMGT conventions as running from the conserved cysteine to phenylalanine. Clonality was computed by normalizing Shannon entropy by log2 of the number of productive unique TCRs and subtracting the result from 1. Whether each scalp clone was CD4 or CD8 was inferred by checking scalp TCRbeta sequences against the CD4 and CD8 repertoires from sorted blood. In TCRdb, the immuneACCESS table is reduced to in-frame sequences with V and J assigned. These tables do not hold every clone; where another copy was compared, an unresolved V gene accounts for under half, and the others remain unexplained. V, J and clone size are taken as reported in that table, and D and trimming were inferred from the DNA itself. Counted in this sample were 160,000 or so clones; approximately 70% of them appeared once. Clones ranked in the top ten supply 10% to 12% of the sample.

The paper as a whole reports these results and caveats: Unlike mouse skin, which is dominated by gammadelta T cells, normal human skin has resident alphabeta T cells that are also sequenced, and this complicates analysis of the scalp TCR repertoire. Shared TCR sequences between patients were less evident than in mice, which may be partly attributable to HLA diversity in the patient population. Higher clonality and more expanded CD8+ clones were observed in lesional scalp than in normal scalp, particularly in alopecia totalis/universalis, a finding suggestive of antigenic drive.

The starting material was CD8+ T cells sorted from blood, obtained at week 0. The sequence derives from a human donor with alopecia areata. The V and J genes are TRBV11-2 and TRBJ1-1; confidence is insufficient to name the D gene. The CDR3 region has the sequence CASSLGQAVSNTEAFF. In nucleotide form, the sequence is TGTGCCAGCAGCTTAGGGCAGGCGGTATCGAACACTGAAGCTTTCTTT. With the portions outside the CDR3 filled from the reference TRBV11-2 and TRBJ1-1 genes, the complete variable region becomes EAGVAQSPRYKIIEKRQSVAFWCNPISGHATLYWYQQILGQGPKLLIQFQNNGVVDDSQLPKDRFSAERLKGVDSTLKIQPAKLEDSAVYLCASSLGQAVSNTEAFFGQGTRLTVV.